This T cell receptor (beta chain) was recovered during a study of radiotherapy plus CTLA-4 blockade in lung cancer. Across the whole study: Patients showed objective responses in over 15% of cases, and disease control was achieved by over 25%.

The CDR3 has 15 amino acids. Trimming removed 4 bases from V and 4 bases from J, with 16 bases in between. Germline assignment: CDR1 KGHSH and CDR2 LQKENI. Study observations and caveats: In blood, TCR clones derived from the tumor expanded after radiotherapy plus ipilimumab. With interferon-beta, early dynamics of blood T cell clones were reported to best predict response.

Assay used: immunoSEQ multiplex PCR; TCRdb lists only in-frame clones, some missing. The sample has tens of thousands of clones; around 70% are singletons. In the case of this clone: Its target is not known.

This specimen consisted of peripheral blood, obtained from a patient treated with radiotherapy plus ipilimumab. This receptor was identified in a human donor with non-small cell lung cancer whose response to radiotherapy plus ipilimumab could not be evaluated. The chain recombines TRBV18 with TRBJ1-2, with a tentative D call TRBD1 (5 bases). This CDR3 reads CASSQQKGPGYGYTF. In DNA form, the CDR3 reads TGTGCCAGCTCACAACAAAAGGGGCCGGGCTATGGCTACACCTTC. The full variable domain, its missing parts supplied by reference TRBV18 and TRBJ1-2, is NAGVMQNPRHLVRRRGQEARLRCSPMKGHSHVYWYRQLPEEGLKFMVYLQKENIIDESGMPKERFSAEFPKEGPSILRIQQVVRGDSAAYFCASSQQKGPGYGYTFGSGTRLTVV.